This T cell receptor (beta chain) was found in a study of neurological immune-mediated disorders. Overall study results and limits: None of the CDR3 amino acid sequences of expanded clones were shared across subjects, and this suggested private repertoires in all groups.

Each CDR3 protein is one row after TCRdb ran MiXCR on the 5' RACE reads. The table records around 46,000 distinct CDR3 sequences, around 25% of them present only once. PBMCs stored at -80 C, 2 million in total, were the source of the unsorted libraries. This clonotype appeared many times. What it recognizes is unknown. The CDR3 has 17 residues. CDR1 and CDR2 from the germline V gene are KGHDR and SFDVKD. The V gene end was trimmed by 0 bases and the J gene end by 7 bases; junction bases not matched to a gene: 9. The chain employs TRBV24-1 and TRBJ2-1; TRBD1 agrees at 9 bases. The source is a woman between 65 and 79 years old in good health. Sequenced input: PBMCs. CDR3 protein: CATSDLKPGQGWNEQFF. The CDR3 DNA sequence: TGTGCCACCAGTGATTTGAAGCCGGGACAGGGATGGAATGAGCAGTTCTTC.